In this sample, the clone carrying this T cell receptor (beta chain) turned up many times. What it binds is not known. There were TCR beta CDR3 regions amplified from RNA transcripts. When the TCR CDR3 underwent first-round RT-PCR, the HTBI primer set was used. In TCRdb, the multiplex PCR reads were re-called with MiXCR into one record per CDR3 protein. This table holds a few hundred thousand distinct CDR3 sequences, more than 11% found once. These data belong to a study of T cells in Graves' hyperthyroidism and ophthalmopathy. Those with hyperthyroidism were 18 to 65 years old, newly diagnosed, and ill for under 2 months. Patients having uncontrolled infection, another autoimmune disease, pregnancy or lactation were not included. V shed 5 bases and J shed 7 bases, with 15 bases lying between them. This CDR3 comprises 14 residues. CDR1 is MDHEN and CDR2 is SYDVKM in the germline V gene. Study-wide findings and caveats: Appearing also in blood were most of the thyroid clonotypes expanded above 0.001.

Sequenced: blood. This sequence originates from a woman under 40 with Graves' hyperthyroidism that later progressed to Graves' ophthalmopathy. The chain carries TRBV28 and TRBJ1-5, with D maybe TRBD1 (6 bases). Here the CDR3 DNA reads TGTGCCAGCAGTCTACTCCAGGGGAGCCAGCCCCAGCATTTT. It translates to CASSLLQGSQPQHF.